The rows below give T cell receptor beta chains drawn from one sample of a study of blood T cell repertoires in COVID-19. Sequencing was performed with immunoSEQ multiplex PCR; in TCRdb, only in-frame clones are kept and a portion is missing. Of roughly 130,000 clones detected, about nine tenths appear once; the ten largest clones hold under 3%. Input material: peripheral blood. These TCRs come from a human donor with COVID-19, enrolled during active disease. The donor label of this sample is uncertain. The CDR3 runs from the conserved cysteine through the conserved F or W. Each record gives: V gene, clone size, D gene, J gene, CDR3 DNA, CDR3 protein. The D gene is left open where the match is weak. Where a row states a size, it is once, few, many or the class of an expanded clone; other rows omit it.

>TRBV6-4|NA|NA|TRBJ1-1
TGTGCCAGCAGTGCCTCCGTGAACACTGAAGCTTTCTTT
CASSASVNTEAFF
>TRBV10-3|NA|NA|TRBJ2-7
TGTGCCATCAGCGAACAGAGTTCCTACGAGCAGTACTTC
CAISEQSSYEQYF
>TRBV10-3|NA|TRBD2|TRBJ2-5
TGTGCCATCAGTGAGGGTAGCGGGGTCCTTAGAGGGACCCAGTACTTC
CAISEGSGVLRGTQYF
>TRBV11-3|NA|NA|TRBJ2-7
TGTGCCAGCAGCTTAGGGGCTAGCCGGTACGAGCAGTACTTC
CASSLGASRYEQYF
>TRBV28|once|TRBD1|TRBJ2-7
TGTGCCAGCAGTTTACTGGCCGGGACAGGGGGGTCGTCGGGCGAGCAGTACTTC
CASSLLAGTGGSSGEQYF
>TRBV6-5|NA|TRBD2|TRBJ2-3
TGTGCCAGCCTAGCGGGGGACACAGATACGCAGTATTTT
CASLAGDTDTQYF
>TRBV12-5|NA|TRBD2|TRBJ2-1
TGTGCTAGTAGGAACGGACTAGCGGGGGGGCCGCCGGAGCAGTTCTTC
CASRNGLAGGPPEQFF
>TRBV18|NA|NA|TRBJ2-5
TGTGCCAGCTCACCGAGGGCACAAGAGACCCAGTACTTC
CASSPRAQETQYF
>TRBV29-1|NA|TRBD1|TRBJ1-1
TGCAGCGTTGCCGGGACAGCGAACACTGAAGCTTTCTTT
CSVAGTANTEAFF
>TRBV6-5|NA|NA|TRBJ1-5
TGTGCCAGCAGAAGCGGGAATCAGCCCCAGCATTTT
CASRSGNQPQHF
>TRBV29-1|NA|TRBD2|TRBJ2-5
TGCAGCGTTGATTCTAGCGGGAGGGCCCAAGAGACCCAGTACTTC
CSVDSSGRAQETQYF
>TRBV11-2|NA|NA|TRBJ2-2
TGTGCCAGCAGGCCCCTCAGGGAGAACACCGGGGAGCTGTTTTTT
CASRPLRENTGELFF
>TRBV5-4|NA|NA|TRBJ1-2
TGTGCCAGCAGCTTGGAACAGGGTTTCGGTGGCTACACCTTC
CASSLEQGFGGYTF
>TRBV18|NA|TRBD1|TRBJ1-6
TGTGCCAGCTCACCGGGACAGAGAAATTCACCCCTCCACTTT
CASSPGQRNSPLHF
>TRBV10-2|NA|TRBD1|TRBJ1-1
TGCGCCAGCAGTCGGGACAGGATGAACACTGAAGCTTTCTTT
CASSRDRMNTEAFF
>TRBV18|few|NA|TRBJ2-2
TGTGCCAGCTCACCACCGGAGGTCACCGGGGAGCTGTTTTTT
CASSPPEVTGELFF
>TRBV19|few|NA|TRBJ2-2
TGTGCCAGTAGTCAGGCAGGGGACACCGGGGAGCTGTTTTTT
CASSQAGDTGELFF
>TRBV12-3/TRBV12-4|NA|TRBD1|TRBJ1-1
TGTGCCAGCAGAGAACAGGGGGGAACTGAAGCTTTCTTT
CASREQGGTEAFF
>TRBV11-2|NA|NA|TRBJ1-6
TGTGCCAGCAGCTCCGGGACAACGACAAATTCACCCCTCCACTTT
CASSSGTTTNSPLHF
>TRBV6-5|NA|NA|TRBJ1-6
TGTGCCAGCAGTTATGCCAGGCGAAGTATGCCCCTCCACTTT
CASSYARRSMPLHF
>TRBV7-9|NA|TRBD1|TRBJ2-3
TGTGCCAGCAGCTCGGGACAGCCCGCAGATACGCAGTATTTT
CASSSGQPADTQYF
>TRBV5-1|NA|TRBD1|TRBJ2-5
TGCGCCAGCAGCCCGGGACAGGGGAGAGAGACCCAGTACTTC
CASSPGQGRETQYF
>TRBV25-1|NA|NA|TRBJ1-1
TGTGCCAGCAGTGCCTCTGTATCGAACACTGAAGCTTTCTTT
CASSASVSNTEAFF
>TRBV14|NA|TRBD1|TRBJ2-3
TGTGCCAGCAGCCCACGACAGGGGACGCAGTATTTT
CASSPRQGTQYF
>TRBV19|NA|NA|TRBJ2-7
TGTGCCAGTAGTGCTGGGGCCGGTTACGAGCAGTACTTC
CASSAGAGYEQYF
>TRBV6-1|NA|NA|TRBJ2-3
TGTGCCAGCAGTGAAGCCTCAGGTACAGATACGCAGTATTTT
CASSEASGTDTQYF
>TRBV5-5|NA|TRBD1|TRBJ2-3
TGTGCCAGCAGCTTGGATGGACAGGTCACAGATACGCAGTATTTT
CASSLDGQVTDTQYF
>TRBV6-5|few|TRBD1|TRBJ1-2
TGTGCCTCTCGCCAGGGACAGGGGGAAGGCTACACCTTC
CASRQGQGEGYTF
>TRBV7-2|NA|TRBD2|TRBJ2-1
TGTGCCAGCAGCTTAATGCTAGCGGAGGGGAATGAGCAGTTCTTC
CASSLMLAEGNEQFF
>TRBV5-5|NA|NA|TRBJ1-3
TGTGCCAGCAGTCGCGGGGGGTGGCGGACCTCCGGTGGAAACACCATATATTTT
CASSRGGWRTSGGNTIYF
>TRBV18|NA|TRBD1|TRBJ1-4
TGTGCCAGCTCCAGGGACAGGGGGCACGAAAAACTGTTTTTT
CASSRDRGHEKLFF
>TRBV2|NA|TRBD1|TRBJ2-6
TGTGCCAGCAGTTATCAGGGGGCGAAAGGGGCCAACGTCCTGACTTTC
CASSYQGAKGANVLTF
>TRBV27|NA|TRBD1|TRBJ2-6
TGTGCCAGCAGCGCGCTTGGGACAGCCACCTCTGGGGCCAACGTCCTGACTTTC
CASSALGTATSGANVLTF
>TRBV7-6|NA|TRBD1|TRBJ1-1
TGTGCCAGCAGCTCTCCGGGACAGGCCCCTAGTACTGAAGCTTTCTTT
CASSSPGQAPSTEAFF
>TRBV11-2|NA|NA|TRBJ1-1
TGTGCCAGCAGCTTAACGGGGGGCAACACTGAAGCTTTCTTT
CASSLTGGNTEAFF
>TRBV5-1|NA|NA|TRBJ1-2
TGCGCCAGCAGCCCAGGGCTTAATCTAGACTATGGCTACACCTTC
CASSPGLNLDYGYTF
>TRBV19|NA|NA|TRBJ1-5
TGTGCCAGTAGTATTCTATTGGGGGGGCGTGAGCAGCCCCAGCATTTT
CASSILLGGREQPQHF
>TRBV7-6|NA|NA|TRBJ2-7
TGTGCCAGCAACCCTGGACAGTCCTACGAGCAGTACTTC
CASNPGQSYEQYF
>TRBV10-3|once|TRBD1|TRBJ1-2
TGTGCCATCAGTGGCCCTCCCGGGCAGGGGGCCCCGGCTAACTATGGCTACACCTTC
CAISGPPGQGAPANYGYTF
>TRBV7-9|few|TRBD1|TRBJ2-3
TGTGCCAGCAGCGAGGGACAGGGCGGGAGCACAGATACGCAGTATTTT
CASSEGQGGSTDTQYF
>TRBV11-2|few|NA|TRBJ1-1
TGTGCCAGCAGCTTTTCATGGGGGGAGAACACTGAAGCTTTCTTT
CASSFSWGENTEAFF
>TRBV2|NA|TRBD2|TRBJ2-5
TGTGCCACCAAAGGAATGGCGGGAGGTGGGGAGACCCAGTACTTC
CATKGMAGGGETQYF
>TRBV2|NA|TRBD1|TRBJ1-6
TGTGCCAGCAGAGGAGGGACAGGGGGTTCACCCCTCCACTTT
CASRGGTGGSPLHF
>TRBV20-1|NA|NA|TRBJ1-4
TGCAGTGCTGAACGGGGGGAAAAACTGTTTTTT
CSAERGEKLFF
>TRBV5-6|NA|NA|TRBJ1-2
TGTGCCAGCAGCTTGCAGGGTTCCTACGGCTACACCTTC
CASSLQGSYGYTF